Presented here are 3 T cell receptor beta chains from one specimen sequenced in a study of glioma-infiltrating T cells after dendritic cell vaccination. Time point described: after dendritic cell vaccination, including at tumor progression/relapse. Assay: immunoSEQ multiplex PCR; the TCRdb copy retains only in-frame clones and omits some. The table records tens of thousands of clones, around nine tenths of them present only once. Sequencing was performed on blood, taken after dendritic cell vaccination. All receptors come from a human donor with glioblastoma.

V usage is TRBV11-3 and J usage is TRBJ1-5; D is uncertain. CDR1 is SGHNT, CDR2 YENEEA, per germline. This CDR3 is 15 amino acids long. The germline V and J ends were trimmed by 1 base and 0 bases, with 7 bases remaining between them. The CDR3 DNA follows: TGTGCCAGCAGCTTAGGAGGGTATAGCAATCAGCCCCAGCATTTT. Amino acids: CASSLGGYSNQPQHF.

V gene TRBV6-1 combines with J gene TRBJ1-2, with 8 bases that match TRBD1. Looked up from germline, CDR1 is MNHNS and CDR2 is SASEGT. The CDR3 sequence is 14 residues long. V shed 6 bases and J 3 bases; nucleotides not matched to a gene: 6. Here the CDR3 DNA reads TGTGCCAGCAGAAAAGGGACAGGACACTATGGCTACACCTTC. Amino acids: CASRKGTGHYGYTF.

The chain couples TRBV7-2 to TRBJ1-1; 7 bases map to TRBD1. V trimming: 1 base; J trimming: 3 bases; junction bases outside the gene matches: 5. Germline V lookup: CDR1 SGHTA, CDR2 FQGNSA. The CDR3 is 15 residues long. The DNA for the CDR3 is TGTGCCAGCAGCTTAGATGGAGGGGGCTACACTGAAGCTTTCTTT. This gives the protein CASSLDGGGYTEAFF.